These T cell receptor beta chains were read from a single sample in a study of cytomegalovirus exposure and HLA in healthy donors. Produced via immunoSEQ multiplex PCR; TCRdb's table is partial and in-frame only. The sample lists more than 250,000 clones, approximately 90% occurring once. What was sequenced was PBMCs. The source is a woman between 18 and 30 years old in good health and CMV-seronegative. CDR3s include the opening cysteine and the closing phenylalanine or tryptophan. D genes are given only for firm matches. The listing skips clone size in some rows; elsewhere it reads once, few, many or a size class.

d_call clone_size j_call v_call cdr3_nt cdr3_aa
TRBD1 NA TRBJ1-5 TRBV2 TGTGCCAGCAGATCTGACAGGGGGGGCAATCAGCCCCAGCATTTT CASRSDRGGNQPQHF
TRBD2 NA TRBJ2-1 TRBV6-1 TGTGCCAGCAGTGTGTCTAGCGGGGGGGTTTACAATGAGCAGTTCTTC CASSVSSGGVYNEQFF
TRBD2 NA TRBJ2-5 TRBV7-9 TGTTCCAGCAGCCCTGGACTAGTTCAAGAGACCCAGTACTTC CSSSPGLVQETQYF
TRBD1 NA TRBJ2-7 TRBV5-4 TGTGCCAGCAGCTTGGGGGGGACAGGGCGAGGCGAGCAGTACTTC CASSLGGTGRGEQYF
NA NA TRBJ2-7 TRBV12-5 TGTGCTAGTGGTCCGTACCGGGACTCCTACGAGCAGTACTTC CASGPYRDSYEQYF
TRBD2 NA TRBJ2-7 TRBV11-2 TGTGCCAGCAGCTTAATGGGGGGGGCCTACGAGCAGTACTTC CASSLMGGAYEQYF
NA NA TRBJ1-3 TRBV27 TGTGCCAGCAGTTTATTGGGGGGCTCTGGAAACACCATATATTTT CASSLLGGSGNTIYF
TRBD1 NA TRBJ1-6 TRBV7-9 TGTGCCAGCAGCTTAAGAGGGGGCGCGGATAATTCCCCCCTCCACTTT CASSLRGGADNSPLHF
TRBD1 NA TRBJ1-1 TRBV18 TGTGCCAGCTCCCACAGGGGCGGAGAAGCTTTCTTT CASSHRGGEAFF
TRBD1 NA TRBJ2-3 TRBV15 TGTGCCACCAGCAGAGGGGTCACAGGGGGCCGCACAGATACGCAGTATTTT CATSRGVTGGRTDTQYF
TRBD1 NA TRBJ1-2 TRBV2 TGTGCCAGCAGTAACCGGGACAGGGAACGCTACACCTTC CASSNRDRERYTF
TRBD1 NA TRBJ1-6 TRBV27 TGTGCCAGCAGGTGGACAGGGAAATCACCCCTCCACTTT CASRWTGKSPLHF
NA NA TRBJ1-1 TRBV6-5 TGTGCCAGCATTCCTCCTCTGGCAGGGAGGACTGAAGCTTTCTTT CASIPPLAGRTEAFF
TRBD2 NA TRBJ2-7 TRBV27 TGTGCCAGCAGTTCCGGACTAGCGGCGTACGAGCAGTACTTC CASSSGLAAYEQYF
NA once TRBJ2-3 TRBV11-2 TGTGCCAGCAGCGCTACGGGACTGGTATCAGATACGCAGTATTTT CASSATGLVSDTQYF
NA NA TRBJ2-3 TRBV4-2 TGTGCCAGCAGCCAAGAGGTGGGGGCCGCCACAGATACGCAGTATTTT CASSQEVGAATDTQYF
TRBD2 NA TRBJ2-7 TRBV28 TGTGCCAGCACAGCGGGAACCCTCTACGAGCAGTACTTC CASTAGTLYEQYF
TRBD2 NA TRBJ2-5 TRBV5-4 TGTGCCAGCAGCTCCCTAGCGGACCAAGAGACCCAGTACTTC CASSSLADQETQYF
TRBD2 NA TRBJ2-3 TRBV2 TGTGCCAGCAGTGAGGGACCGGGACTAGCAACAGATACGCAGTATTTT CASSEGPGLATDTQYF
TRBD2 NA TRBJ2-7 TRBV5-6 TGTGCCAGCACACGGGGGGGAACCTACGAGCAGTACTTC CASTRGGTYEQYF
TRBD2 once TRBJ2-7 TRBV15 TGTGCCACCAGCTCCCGGACTAGCGGGGAGCAGTACTTC CATSSRTSGEQYF
TRBD1 NA TRBJ1-5 TRBV30 TGTGCCTGGAGGCGGGACAGGGGCAATCAGCCCCAGCATTTT CAWRRDRGNQPQHF
NA NA TRBJ1-1 TRBV21-1 TGTGCCAGCAGCAAAGTCGGGGGGAGATCCACTGAAGCTTTCTTT CASSKVGGRSTEAFF
TRBD2 NA TRBJ2-3 TRBV10-3 TGTGCCATCAGTGACTCTCCTAGCGGGGGGGGAGATACGCAGTATTTT CAISDSPSGGGDTQYF
NA NA TRBJ1-2 TRBV27 TGTGCCAGCAGCCCGGCTGGCGGGTACTATGGCTACACCTTC CASSPAGGYYGYTF
TRBD2 NA TRBJ2-1 TRBV7-9 TGTGCCAGCAGCCTAACCCGGTTGCGGGGGAGCTCCTACAATGAGCAGTTCTTC CASSLTRLRGSSYNEQFF
TRBD1 NA TRBJ1-5 TRBV19 TGTGCCAGTAGTAGTTCCGGGACAGGGGATCGGCCCCAGCATTTT CASSSSGTGDRPQHF
NA NA TRBJ1-2 TRBV7-6 TGTGCCAGCAGCGTATTAGATCCTAACTATGGCTACACCTTC CASSVLDPNYGYTF
NA NA TRBJ2-3 TRBV5-1 TGCGCCAGCAGCTTAGCATCTAGCACAGATACGCAGTATTTT CASSLASSTDTQYF
NA NA TRBJ1-1 TRBV9 TGTGCCAGCACACCCACCGCGGGGGAACGGAACACTGAAGCTTTCTTT CASTPTAGERNTEAFF
NA NA TRBJ2-7 TRBV18 TGTGCCAGCTCACCACAGGGGGAGTCCTACGAGCAGTACTTC CASSPQGESYEQYF
TRBD1 NA TRBJ1-1 TRBV7-9 TGTTCCAGCAGCTTCCCTGACAGGGGGCTGAACACTGAAGCTTTCTTT CSSSFPDRGLNTEAFF
NA NA TRBJ1-2 TRBV2 TGTGCCAGCAGTAACCAGGGGCTCGTCCTCTATGGCTACACCTTC CASSNQGLVLYGYTF
TRBD2 NA TRBJ2-5 TRBV2 TGTGCCAGCAGTGACGGGGGGGTTGGGCAAGAGACCCAGTACTTC CASSDGGVGQETQYF
NA once TRBJ1-4 TRBV27 TGTGCCAGCAGCCTGGGAGTTGCAACTAATGAAAAACTGTTTTTT CASSLGVATNEKLFF
TRBD2 NA TRBJ2-3 TRBV7-9 TGTTCCAGCAGTCCGAGACCCACTAGCGGTCACACAGATACGCAGTATTTT CSSSPRPTSGHTDTQYF
TRBD2 NA TRBJ2-1 TRBV7-9 TGTGCCAGCAGCTTACTAGCGGGGGTATACAATGAGCAGTTCTTC CASSLLAGVYNEQFF
NA NA TRBJ2-2 TRBV18 TGTGCCAGCTCACCGGCCAGCGGGGAGCTGTTTTTT CASSPASGELFF
NA NA TRBJ1-1 TRBV5-1 TGCGCCAGCAGCTTGGAGGGACTTAAGGGGACTGAAGCTTTCTTT CASSLEGLKGTEAFF
TRBD1 NA TRBJ1-1 TRBV7-9 TGTGCCAGCAGCTTATTTACAGGGGTGAACACTGAAGCTTTCTTT CASSLFTGVNTEAFF